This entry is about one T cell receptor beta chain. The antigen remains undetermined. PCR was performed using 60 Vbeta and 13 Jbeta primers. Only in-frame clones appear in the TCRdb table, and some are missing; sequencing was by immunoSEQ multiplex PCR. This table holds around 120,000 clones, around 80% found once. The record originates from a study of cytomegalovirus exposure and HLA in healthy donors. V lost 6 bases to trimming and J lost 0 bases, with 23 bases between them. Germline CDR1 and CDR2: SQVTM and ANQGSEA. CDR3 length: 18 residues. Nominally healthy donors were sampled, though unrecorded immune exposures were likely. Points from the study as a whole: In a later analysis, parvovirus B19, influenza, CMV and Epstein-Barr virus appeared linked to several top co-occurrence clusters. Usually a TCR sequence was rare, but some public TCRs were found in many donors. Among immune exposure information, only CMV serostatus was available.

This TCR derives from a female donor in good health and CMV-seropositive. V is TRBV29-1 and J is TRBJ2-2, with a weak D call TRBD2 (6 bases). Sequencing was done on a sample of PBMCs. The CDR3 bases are TGCAGCGTCTCCGGGACTGACCTTCGCCGGGCGAACACCGGGGAGCTGTTTTTT. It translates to CSVSGTDLRRANTGELFF.